This T cell receptor (beta chain) was captured in a study of blood T cell repertoires in COVID-19. Study information: The analysed material was cDNA or gDNA that came from T cells, B-cell-depleted T cells, or PBMCs.

The CDR3 sequence is 11 residues long. Germline V gives CDR1 SGHNT, CDR2 YYREEE (reference sequence). Trimming cost V 2 bases and J 6 bases, with 6 bases left between them. Original methodology: Amplification of reference gene primers provided the estimated nucleated cell counts. Sequencing used immunoSEQ multiplex PCR; TCRdb keeps in-frame clones, though not all of them. V, J and clone size are those of that table, while D and trimming were read from the DNA. Here the sample spans under 350,000 clones, approximately 91% being singletons. Participant reports of clinical history set cohort assignment. Specimen: PBMCs or T cells enriched from blood (not recorded which). This chain joins TRBV5-4 and TRBJ2-7; D unclear. This receptor was obtained from a woman in her 40s who had recovered from COVID-19. Here the CDR3 reads CASSFHGEQYF. The CDR3, as DNA: TGTGCCAGCAGCTTCCACGGCGAGCAGTACTTC.